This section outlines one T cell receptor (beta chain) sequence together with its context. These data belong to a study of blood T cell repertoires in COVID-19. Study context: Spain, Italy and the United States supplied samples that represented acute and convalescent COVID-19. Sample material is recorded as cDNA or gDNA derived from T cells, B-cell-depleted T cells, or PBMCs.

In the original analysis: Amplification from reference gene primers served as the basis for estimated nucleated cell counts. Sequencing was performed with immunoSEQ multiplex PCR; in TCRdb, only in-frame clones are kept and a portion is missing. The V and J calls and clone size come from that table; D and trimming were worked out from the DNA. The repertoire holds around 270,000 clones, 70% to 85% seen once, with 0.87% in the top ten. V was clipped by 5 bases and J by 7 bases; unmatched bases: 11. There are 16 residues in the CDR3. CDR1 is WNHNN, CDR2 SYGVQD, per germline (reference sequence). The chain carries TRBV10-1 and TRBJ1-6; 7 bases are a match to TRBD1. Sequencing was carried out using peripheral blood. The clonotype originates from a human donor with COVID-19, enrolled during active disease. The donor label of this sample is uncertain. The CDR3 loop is CASSLTGEVANSPLHF. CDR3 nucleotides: TGCGCCAGCAGTCTTACAGGGGAGGTAGCGAATTCACCCCTCCACTTT.